This TCR beta chain is from a study of CD8 T cells in ankylosing spondylitis. TCRdb re-analysed the 5' RACE reads in MiXCR, keeping a single row per CDR3 protein. This sample yields some 200,000 distinct CDR3 sequences, of which roughly 25% are seen a single time; about 6.2% belongs to the top ten. The CDR3 is 14 residues long. The germline CDR1 and CDR2 sequences are LGHDT and YNNKEL (reference sequence). V lost 3 bases to trimming and J lost 4 bases, with 12 bases between them. This clonotype was recorded many times. The antigen is not known. Study observations and caveats: CD8+ by phenotype, disease-linked clones were relatively rare in peripheral blood. There was a TCR beta motif, made of several highly homologous variants, that appeared characteristic of ankylosing spondylitis blood.

The rearrangement links TRBV3-1 to TRBJ1-1; no clear D gene. Sequencing was carried out using blood, either unsorted or a sorted T cell fraction (not recorded which). This TCR was recovered from a male donor with ankylosing spondylitis or in good health (not recorded which). In DNA, the CDR3 is TGTGCCAGCAGCCAGCCACGTTCCAGCACTGAAGCTTTCTTT. Translated, it gives CASSQPRSSTEAFF.